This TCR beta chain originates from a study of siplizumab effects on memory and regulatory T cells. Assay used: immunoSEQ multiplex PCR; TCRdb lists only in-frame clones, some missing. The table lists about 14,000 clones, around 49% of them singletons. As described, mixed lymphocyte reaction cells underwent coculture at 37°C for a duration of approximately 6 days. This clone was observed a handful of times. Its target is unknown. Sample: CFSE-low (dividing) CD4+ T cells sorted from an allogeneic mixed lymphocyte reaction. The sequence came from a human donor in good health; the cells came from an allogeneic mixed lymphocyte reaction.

The CDR3 sequence: CASSQPGQRYTEQFF. As DNA, the CDR3 is TGCGCCAGCAGCCAACCGGGACAGAGGTATACCGAGCAGTTCTTC. The rearrangement uses TRBV4-1 and TRBJ2-1, with 7 bases that match TRBD1. From germline, CDR1 is MGHRA and CDR2 YSYEKL. CDR3 length: 15 amino acids. Unmatched junction bases numbered 11, after V lost 2 bases and J lost 10 bases.